This TCR beta chain was sequenced during a study of human T cells and chemical hapten exposure. The table lists this clonotype with many counts. TCRdb fed the RACE reads into MiXCR, producing one record per CDR3 protein. Here the sample spans roughly 380,000 distinct CDR3 sequences, about 6% being singletons. Time point described: patch test 2, 6 weeks after DPC sensitization. As to treatment: therapeutic diphenylcyclopropenone sensitization with weekly scalp DPC. V was trimmed by 0 bases and J by 8 bases, leaving 10 bases between them. The CDR3 sequence is 13 residues long. Germline CDR1 MNHEY, CDR2 SMNVEV (reference sequence).

The J gene is TRBJ1-2, the V gene TRBV27; possibly TRBD1 for D (6 bases). Sequenced here: whole blood, sampled in connection with sensitization to the hapten diphenylcyclopropenone (DPC). The TCR comes from a woman aged 18-29 years with alopecia areata. Some clones in this sample may be carry-over from other donors' samples. The CDR3 protein is CASSLSAGAGYTF. CDR3 DNA sequence: TGTGCCAGCAGTTTATCCGCGGGGGCGGGCTACACCTTC.